These T cell receptor beta chains were read from a single sample in a study of blood T cells in healthy people across ages. TCRdb redid the calling of the 5' RACE reads with MiXCR, one entry per CDR3 protein. The sample lists under 800,000 distinct CDR3 sequences; roughly 44% were seen once. Sequencing was done on a sample of blood. These receptors all come from a woman in her sixties in good health. The CDR3 runs from the conserved cysteine through the conserved F or W. A D gene is named only where the DNA matches it firmly. A row's size may be missing; if present it is once, few, many or a size class.

j_call v_call d_call clone_size cdr3_nt cdr3_aa
TRBJ2-7 TRBV10-2 TRBD1 - TGCGCCAGCAGTACTGGACAGGGGGCCCAGTACTTC CASSTGQGAQYF
TRBJ2-5 TRBV7-9 TRBD2 many TGTGCCAGCACCGGACTAGCGGGGGAGACCCAGTACTTC CASTGLAGETQYF
TRBJ2-1 TRBV7-9 TRBD1 - TGTGCCAGCAGCGCCCGGGACAGGGTTTACAATGAGCAGTTCTTC CASSARDRVYNEQFF
TRBJ2-1 TRBV24-1 TRBD1 - TGTGCCACCAGTGATAAGCAGGGGGTTGACAATGAGCAGTTCTTC CATSDKQGVDNEQFF
TRBJ2-5 TRBV2 - - TGTGCCAGCAGTGAGGGTGGGAGATTATTGTACTTC CASSEGGRLLYF
TRBJ1-1 TRBV20-1 - few TGCAGTGCTACCGGGCTAACGTCTCTTCACACTGAAGCTTTCTTT CSATGLTSLHTEAFF
TRBJ2-5 TRBV7-8 TRBD2 - TGTGCCAGCAGCTTAGGACGTCGGCTAGCGGGGGGGGTCCAAGAGACCCAGTACTTC CASSLGRRLAGGVQETQYF
TRBJ2-1 TRBV5-4 TRBD2 - TGTGCCAGCAACTCGGGACTAGCGATGTTCTTC CASNSGLAMFF
TRBJ2-1 TRBV28 - few TGTGCCAGCAGTTCCCCCCAGGTCGCATCCTACAATGAGCAGTTCTTC CASSSPQVASYNEQFF
TRBJ2-7 TRBV7-2 - - TGTGCTACGAGACCGGGACACTCAGGCTACGAGCAGTACTTC CATRPGHSGYEQYF
TRBJ2-1 TRBV7-2 - many TGTGCCAGCAGCCCATTAGCGGTCGCCTACAATGAGCAGTTCTTC CASSPLAVAYNEQFF
TRBJ2-7 TRBV28 TRBD2 many TGTGCCAGCAGTTTGGGACTAGCGGGAGCCTACGAGCAGTACTTC CASSLGLAGAYEQYF
TRBJ2-2 TRBV28 - few TGTGCCAGCAGTTTAAATGGCCAGGGGAGATCCGGGGAGCTGTTTTTT CASSLNGQGRSGELFF
TRBJ2-7 TRBV11-2 - few TGTGCCAGCAGCGTAGTTCTAGAAGTCGAGCAGTACTTC CASSVVLEVEQYF